The present T cell receptor beta chain was sequenced within a study of human T cells and chemical hapten exposure. Looking at the study overall: Patients having alopecia areata, totalis or universalis were mostly female.

Time point: patch test 1, 2 weeks after DPC sensitization. Treatment reported: therapeutic diphenylcyclopropenone sensitization with weekly scalp DPC. V was trimmed by 7 bases and J by 5 bases, leaving 17 bases between them. CDR1 SQVTM and CDR2 ANQGSEA come from the germline V gene. The CDR3 covers 13 residues. Library construction involved attaching unique molecular identifiers to individual cDNA molecules, which allowed quantitative, reproducible TCR counting. A single record per CDR3 protein comes from TCRdb applying MiXCR to the RACE reads. The repertoire holds roughly 200,000 distinct CDR3 sequences, more than 20% seen once, with about 7% in the top ten.

This sequence joins TRBV29-1 and TRBJ2-5; TRBD2 is a possible D gene (6 bases). This clonotype was obtained from a woman aged 45-59 years with alopecia areata. Some clones in this sample may be carry-over from other donors' samples. Here the sequenced sample was whole blood, taken in connection with sensitization to the hapten diphenylcyclopropenone (DPC). The CDR3 spells CSAAPGVRETQYF. The CDR3 DNA sequence: TGCAGCGCCGCCCCGGGGGTAAGGGAGACCCAGTACTTC.